The sequence of this T cell receptor (beta chain) was determined in a study of blood T cells in healthy people across ages. Germline CDR1 reads ENHRY; CDR2 reads SYGVKD. The CDR3 sequence is 15 residues long. The ends were cut back, 10 bases at V and 2 bases at J, with 19 bases in the middle. Russia was home to the donors, healthy Caucasian individuals aged roughly 6 to 90. Primers used in a second PCR of about 6 to 12 cycles were a sample-barcoded 5' primer and a J-beta primer mix. TCRdb itself ran the 5' RACE reads through MiXCR, one entry per CDR3 protein. The repertoire includes about 1.5 million distinct CDR3 sequences, about 42% of them detected once, and about 4% sits in the top ten.

The sequencing sample was made of blood. This clonotype was obtained from a woman younger than 30 in good health. The gene calls are TRBV10-3 and TRBJ2-3; maybe TRBD2 (6 bases). The DNA of the CDR3 is TGTGCCAACCGGGAAGGCGGGACTTCCACAGATACGCAGTATTTT. It codes for CANREGGTSTDTQYF.